The rows below give T cell receptor beta chains drawn from one sample of a study of blood T cell repertoires in COVID-19. The table came from immunoSEQ multiplex PCR; TCRdb's copy has only in-frame clones and leaves some out. The sample lists 250,000 to 300,000 clones; roughly 87% were seen once. Sample: PBMCs or T cells enriched from blood (not recorded which). The source is a young woman who had recovered from COVID-19. CDR3s include the opening cysteine and the closing phenylalanine or tryptophan. Each record gives: V gene, D gene, J gene, clone size, CDR3 protein, CDR3 DNA. A D gene is named only where the DNA matches it firmly. Clone size is shown for a subset of rows, as once, few, many or a class of expanded clone.

V: TRBV30; D: NA; J: TRBJ1-1; size: once; CDR3: CAWNLRGNTEAFF; DNA: TGTGCCTGGAATCTCAGGGGGAACACTGAAGCTTTCTTT
V: TRBV5-8; D: TRBD2; J: TRBJ2-1; size: NA; CDR3: CASSSTGLPYNEQFF; DNA: TGTGCCAGCAGCTCCACGGGACTACCATACAATGAGCAGTTCTTC
V: TRBV12-3/TRBV12-4; D: TRBD1; J: TRBJ1-6; size: NA; CDR3: CASSDGQGPLHF; DNA: TGTGCCAGCAGCGACGGACAGGGACCCCTCCACTTT
V: TRBV7-9; D: TRBD1; J: TRBJ2-1; size: NA; CDR3: CASRATYRGPSYNEQFF; DNA: TGTGCCAGCAGAGCAACTTATAGGGGGCCCTCCTACAATGAGCAGTTCTTC
V: TRBV7-3; D: NA; J: TRBJ2-3; size: NA; CDR3: CASSLRPVGAGYTDTQYF; DNA: TGTGCCAGCAGCCTAAGGCCGGTGGGTGCGGGGTACACAGATACGCAGTATTTT
V: TRBV25-1; D: TRBD2; J: TRBJ2-7; size: NA; CDR3: CASSDAGGPSSYEQYF; DNA: TGTGCCAGCAGTGATGCGGGAGGGCCTTCCTCCTACGAGCAGTACTTC
V: TRBV5-3; D: NA; J: TRBJ2-7; size: NA; CDR3: CARSLLFWGDDGVLDEQYF; DNA: TGTGCCAGAAGCTTGCTTTTTTGGGGGGATGATGGCGTCTTAGACGAGCAGTACTTC
V: TRBV18; D: NA; J: TRBJ2-1; size: NA; CDR3: CASSPLAGASVGYEQFF; DNA: TGTGCCAGCTCACCACTCGCGGGGGCCTCGGTGGGTTATGAGCAGTTCTTC
V: TRBV18; D: TRBD1; J: TRBJ1-1; size: NA; CDR3: CASSLRTGNTEAFF; DNA: TGTGCCAGCTCACTGCGGACAGGGAACACTGAAGCTTTCTTT
V: TRBV27; D: TRBD1; J: TRBJ1-1; size: NA; CDR3: CASKTGRNTEAFF; DNA: TGTGCCAGTAAGACAGGGCGGAACACTGAAGCTTTCTTT
V: TRBV5-1; D: NA; J: TRBJ1-1; size: NA; CDR3: CASSGHSTEAFF; DNA: TGCGCCAGCAGTGGACACTCCACTGAAGCTTTCTTT
V: TRBV28; D: NA; J: TRBJ1-2; size: NA; CDR3: CASSLSPDSSYGYTF; DNA: TGTGCCAGCAGTTTATCCCCGGACAGTTCATATGGCTACACCTTC
V: TRBV30; D: TRBD2; J: TRBJ2-1; size: NA; CDR3: CAWSGLAGGRGDNEQFF; DNA: TGTGCCTGGAGTGGACTAGCGGGAGGGAGGGGGGACAATGAGCAGTTCTTC
V: TRBV19; D: TRBD2; J: TRBJ2-3; size: once; CDR3: CASTVGGGTDTQYF; DNA: TGTGCCAGTACGGTCGGGGGGGGCACAGATACGCAGTATTTT
V: TRBV27; D: TRBD2; J: TRBJ2-2; size: NA; CDR3: CASSLGLAGSLDTGELFF; DNA: TGTGCCAGCAGTTTAGGGCTAGCGGGAAGTTTGGACACCGGGGAGCTGTTTTTT
V: TRBV21-1; D: NA; J: TRBJ1-1; size: NA; CDR3: CASPSAGQGVVKNTEAFF; DNA: TGTGCCAGCCCTTCTGCCGGACAGGGAGTGGTTAAGAACACTGAAGCTTTCTTT
V: TRBV11-2; D: NA; J: TRBJ1-5; size: NA; CDR3: CASSLRSNQPQHF; DNA: TGTGCCAGCAGCCTCCGGAGCAATCAGCCCCAGCATTTT
V: TRBV4-1; D: NA; J: TRBJ2-2; size: NA; CDR3: CASSQDYGGANTGELFF; DNA: TGCGCCAGCAGCCAAGATTATGGCGGAGCGAACACCGGGGAGCTGTTTTTT